The text below deals with one T cell receptor beta chain. CDR3 length: 14 amino acids. CDR1 is MDHEN and CDR2 is SYDVKM in the germline V gene. Between the trimmed V and J ends, which lost 11 bases and 0 bases, there was a span of 14 bases. Sample-barcoded 5' priming and a J-beta primer mix drove a second PCR of roughly 7 to 11 cycles. From the 5' RACE reads, TCRdb called clonotypes with MiXCR, one entry per CDR3 protein. Counted here are hundreds of thousands of distinct CDR3 sequences, roughly 25% occurring once; the ten biggest clones make up 9.4%. The data originate from a study of blood T cells in healthy people across ages. Another study also made use of these data, one on T cells of mothers and their children. That investigation notes: Reads recorded for TCR beta CDR3 numbered over 9 million per mother and about 3 million per child. TCR recombination output is shaped by thymic selection similarly in related and unrelated pairs.

This receptor was taken from a boy younger than 18 in good health. This sequence joins TRBV28 and TRBJ1-5, with D tentatively TRBD1 (5 bases). What was sequenced was blood. The CDR3 nucleotides read TGTGCCGGGCAGGGAAGATATAGCAATCAGCCCCAGCATTTT. Encoded protein: CAGQGRYSNQPQHF.